These 2 T cell receptor beta chains were all obtained from the same sample, sequenced in a study of CD8 T cells in ankylosing spondylitis. TCRdb passed the 5' RACE reads through MiXCR, listing each CDR3 protein once. The sample yields about 140,000 distinct CDR3 sequences, roughly 8.4% seen once. The sequenced sample was synovial fluid, either unsorted or a sorted T cell fraction (not recorded which). The receptors were gathered from a male donor with ankylosing spondylitis.

The chain employs TRBV6-1 and TRBJ2-7; D is unresolved. Germline V gene sequence: CDR1 MNHNS, CDR2 SASEGT. V dropped 8 bases and J dropped 9 bases, with 17 bases sitting between them. The CDR3 has 12 residues. The CDR3 region is CASALIYTGQYF. Written as DNA, the CDR3 is TGTGCCAGCGCGCTCATTTACACGGGGCAGTACTTC.

This chain uses TRBV18 with TRBJ2-1, with D possibly being TRBD1 or TRBD2 (5 bases each). Germline V gene lookup returns CDR1 KGHSH and CDR2 LQKENI. This CDR3 is built from 13 residues. V gave up 0 bases and J gave up 12 bases, with 12 bases separating them. The CDR3 region has the DNA TGTGCCAGCTCACCACCGGCGGTGGGGGTGCAGTTCTTC. Translation gives CASSPPAVGVQFF. Supplemented by reference TRBV18 and TRBJ2-1, the full variable domain reads NAGVMQNPRHLVRRRGQEARLRCSPMKGHSHVYWYRQLPEEGLKFMVYLQKENIIDESGMPKERFSAEFPKEGPSILRIQQVVRGDSAAYFCASSPPAVGVQFFGPGTRLTVL.